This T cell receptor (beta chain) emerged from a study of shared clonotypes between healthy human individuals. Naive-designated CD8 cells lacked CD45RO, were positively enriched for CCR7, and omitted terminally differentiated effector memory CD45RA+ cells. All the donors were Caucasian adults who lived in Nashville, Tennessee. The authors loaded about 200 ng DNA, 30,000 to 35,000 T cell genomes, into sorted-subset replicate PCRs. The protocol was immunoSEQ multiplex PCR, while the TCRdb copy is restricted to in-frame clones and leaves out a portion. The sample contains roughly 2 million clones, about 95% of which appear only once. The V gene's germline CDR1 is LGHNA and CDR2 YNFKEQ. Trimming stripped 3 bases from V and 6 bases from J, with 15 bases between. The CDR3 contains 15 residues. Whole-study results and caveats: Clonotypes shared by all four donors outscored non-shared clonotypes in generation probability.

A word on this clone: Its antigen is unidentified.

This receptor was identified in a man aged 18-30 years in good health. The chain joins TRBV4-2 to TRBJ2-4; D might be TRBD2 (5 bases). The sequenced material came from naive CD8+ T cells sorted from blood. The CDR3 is CASSQAAGERNIQYF. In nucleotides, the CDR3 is TGTGCCAGCAGCCAGGCGGCCGGGGAGAGAAACATTCAGTACTTC.